What follows is one T cell receptor (beta chain) and its context. This sample is drawn from a study of blood T cell repertoires in COVID-19. Under the authors' procedure: Reference gene primer amplification in the assay estimated nucleated cell counts. Assay: immunoSEQ multiplex PCR; the TCRdb copy retains only in-frame clones and omits some. V and J calls and clone size are copied from that table; D and trimming were computed from the DNA. The profile covers approximately 350,000 clones, with about 93% appearing a single time and 2.5% to 4% taken by the ten largest. This TCR came from a woman between 18 and 29 years old who had recovered from COVID-19. The sample consisted of peripheral blood.

CDR3 DNA: TGTGCCAGCAGTTCCCTCCTCCGGGACAGATTCTATGGCTACACCTTC. Its protein is CASSSLLRDRFYGYTF. The chain employs TRBV27 and TRBJ1-2, with TRBD1 matching over 7 bases. The V and J ends lost 4 bases and 4 bases, in that order; junction bases with no gene match: 12. This CDR3 is built from 16 residues. Germline lookup yields CDR1 MNHEY and CDR2 SMNVEV (reference sequence).